This T cell receptor (beta chain) was recovered during a study of T cell responses to AZD1222 COVID-19 vaccine. At the level of the study: Combined were second doses at about 4 or about 12 weeks. General study results and limits: In a largely white British group with more females than males, clonal diversity was possibly underestimated. Targets within unmutated variant regions were reportedly found for nearly half of spike-specific TCRs.

Germline V gene data show CDR1 as LNHDA and CDR2 as SQIVND (reference sequence). Trimming pared 3 bases from V and 2 bases from J, leaving 13 bases between. The CDR3 extends over 15 amino acids. Notes on this clone: Its antigen is currently unknown.

The data were produced by immunoSEQ multiplex PCR, yet TCRdb's version contains in-frame clones alone and is incomplete. Among about 120,000 clones, around 88% were seen once, and the ten largest hold 8% to 10%. The sequences come from peripheral blood, collected on day 0 of AZD1222 vaccination. The genes are TRBV19 and TRBJ1-1, with unresolved D. This TCR was recovered from an adult in good health. The CDR3 region is CASSIGPHHNTEAFF. As DNA, the CDR3 is TGTGCCAGTAGTATTGGGCCTCATCATAACACTGAAGCTTTCTTT. Drawing the rest from reference TRBV19 and TRBJ1-1, the complete variable domain is DGGITQSPKYLFRKEGQNVTLSCEQNLNHDAMYWYRQDPGQGLRLIYYSQIVNDFQKGDIAEGYSVSREKKESFPLTVTSAQKNPTAFYLCASSIGPHHNTEAFFGQGTRLTVV.